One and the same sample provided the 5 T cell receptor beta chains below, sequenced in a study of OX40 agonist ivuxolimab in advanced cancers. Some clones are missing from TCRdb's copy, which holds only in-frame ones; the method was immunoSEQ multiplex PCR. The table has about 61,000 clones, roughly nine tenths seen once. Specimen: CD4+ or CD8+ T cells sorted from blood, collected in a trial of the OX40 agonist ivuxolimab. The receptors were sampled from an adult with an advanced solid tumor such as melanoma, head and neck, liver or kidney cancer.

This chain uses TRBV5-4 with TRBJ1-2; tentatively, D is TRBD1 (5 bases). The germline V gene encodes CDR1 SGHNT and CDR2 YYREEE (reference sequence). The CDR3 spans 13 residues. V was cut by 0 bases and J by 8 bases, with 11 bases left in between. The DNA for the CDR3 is TGTGCCAGCAGCTTGGAACAGGCTCGAGGCTACACCTTC. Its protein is CASSLEQARGYTF.

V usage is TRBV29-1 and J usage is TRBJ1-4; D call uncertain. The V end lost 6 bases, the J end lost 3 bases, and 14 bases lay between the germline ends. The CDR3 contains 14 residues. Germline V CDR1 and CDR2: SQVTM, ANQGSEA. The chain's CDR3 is CSVKSRAANEKLFF. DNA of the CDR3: TGCAGCGTCAAATCACGGGCGGCTAATGAAAAACTGTTTTTT.

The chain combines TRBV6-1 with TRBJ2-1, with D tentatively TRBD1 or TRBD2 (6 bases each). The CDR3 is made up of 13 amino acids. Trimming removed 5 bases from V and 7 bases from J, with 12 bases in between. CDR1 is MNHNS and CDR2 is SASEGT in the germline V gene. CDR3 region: CASSTGGMNEQFF. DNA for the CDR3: TGTGCCAGCAGTACCGGGGGCATGAATGAGCAGTTCTTC.

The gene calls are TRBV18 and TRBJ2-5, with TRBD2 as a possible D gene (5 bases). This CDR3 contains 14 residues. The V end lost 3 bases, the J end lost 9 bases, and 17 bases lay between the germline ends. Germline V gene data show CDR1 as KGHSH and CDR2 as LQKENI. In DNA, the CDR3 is TGTGCCAGCTCACCGCTAGAAAGGTCCGGGGCCCAGTACTTC. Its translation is CASSPLERSGAQYF.

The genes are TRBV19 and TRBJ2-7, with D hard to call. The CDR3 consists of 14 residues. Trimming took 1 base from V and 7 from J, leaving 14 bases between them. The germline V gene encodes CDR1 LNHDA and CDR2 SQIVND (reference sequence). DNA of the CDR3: TGTGCCAGTAGTATAGTAGGAGCTCCTACTGAGCAGTACTTC. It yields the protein CASSIVGAPTEQYF. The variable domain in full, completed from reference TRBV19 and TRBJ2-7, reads DGGITQSPKYLFRKEGQNVTLSCEQNLNHDAMYWYRQDPGQGLRLIYYSQIVNDFQKGDIAEGYSVSREKKESFPLTVTSAQKNPTAFYLCASSIVGAPTEQYFGPGTRLTVT.